The 18 T cell receptor beta chains reported below all come from one sample, sequenced in a study of human T cells and chemical hapten exposure. Indicated time point: pre-sensitization, week 0. Treatment in this sample: therapeutic diphenylcyclopropenone sensitization with weekly scalp DPC. TCRdb redid the calling of the RACE reads with MiXCR, one entry per CDR3 protein. The sample lists more than 70,000 distinct CDR3 sequences, 7.5% to 9.5% seen once, with roughly 2.6% in the top ten. The sequences come from whole blood, collected in connection with sensitization to the hapten diphenylcyclopropenone (DPC). The receptors originated from a man aged 40-50 years with alopecia areata. Some clones in this sample may be carry-over from other donors' samples.

This chain joins TRBV2 and TRBJ2-1; the D gene is possibly TRBD1 (5 bases). There are 15 residues in the CDR3. Germline V CDR1 and CDR2: SNHLY, FYNNEI. Trimming stripped 5 bases from V and 3 bases from J, with 14 bases between. The CDR3 DNA reads TGTGCCAGCAGTTCGGACACGATCCTCTACAATGAGCAGTTCTTC. It is translated as CASSSDTILYNEQFF.

At least ten counts were recorded for this clonotype. The chain uses TRBV3-1 and TRBJ2-7, with TRBD2 identical over 10 bases. The ends lost 1 base at V and 2 bases at J; junction bases unmatched: 8. Germline loops: CDR1 LGHDT, CDR2 YNNKEL (reference sequence). The CDR3 length is 17 residues. The CDR3: CASSQVYPSGSAYEQYV. As DNA, the CDR3 is TGTGCCAGCAGCCAAGTATATCCTAGCGGGAGCGCCTACGAGCAGTACGTC.

This clonotype was seen ten or more times. The DNA of the CDR3 is TGTGCCAGCAGCCCCCCGGAGGGGGTCGTGAATGAGCAGTTCTTC. Amino acids: CASSPPEGVVNEQFF. The chain has TRBV3-1 and TRBJ2-1; D tentatively reads TRBD1 or TRBD2 (6 bases each). This CDR3 region has 15 residues. V was clipped by 4 bases and J by 7 bases, with 17 bases between them. Germline values: CDR1 LGHDT, CDR2 YNNKEL (reference sequence).

This clonotype was observed many times. The V gene is TRBV7-2, the J gene TRBJ2-3, with TRBD2 matching 12 bases. The junction had 3 bases not matched to a gene; V was cut back by 5 bases and J by 3 bases. This CDR3 contains 15 residues. Germline-derived CDR1 and CDR2 are SGHTA and FQGNSA. CDR3 loop: CASSHLAGGTDTQYF. CDR3 DNA sequence: TGTGCCAGCAGCCATCTAGCGGGAGGGACAGATACGCAGTATTTT.

This clonotype was counted a few times. The rearrangement links TRBV18 to TRBJ2-5, with 11 bases lining up with TRBD2. Germline V gene lookup returns CDR1 KGHSH and CDR2 LQKENI. After removal of 0 bases from V and 1 base from J, the junction contained 10 bases not matched to a gene. This CDR3 has 19 residues. CDR3: CASSPPYGASGRPQETQYF. DNA of the CDR3: TGTGCCAGCTCACCACCCTACGGGGCTAGCGGGAGGCCCCAAGAGACCCAGTACTTC.

This clonotype was detected ten times or more. This chain joins TRBV7-3 and TRBJ2-6, with D perhaps being TRBD1 or TRBD2 (6 bases each). This CDR3 comprises 18 residues. Trimming left V 5 bases short and J 3 bases short, with 20 bases between. The V gene's germline CDR1 is SGHTA and CDR2 FQGTGA. The CDR3 region is CASSPQGGSWGGANVLTF. The CDR3 DNA sequence: TGTGCCAGCAGCCCCCAAGGGGGGAGCTGGGGTGGGGCCAACGTCCTGACTTTC.

This clonotype has ten or more counts. The rearrangement links TRBV6-5 to TRBJ2-1; weak D call: TRBD2 (5 bases). Germline V gene sequence: CDR1 MNHEY, CDR2 SVGAGI. With 0 bases removed from V and 3 bases from J, the gap between germline ends came to 15 bases. The CDR3 totals 17 residues. The CDR3 is CASSYSMASRIYNEQFF. As DNA, the CDR3 is TGTGCCAGCAGTTACTCGATGGCTAGCCGAATCTACAATGAGCAGTTCTTC.

This clonotype was seen ten or more times. This chain connects TRBV12-3 or TRBV12-4 to TRBJ1-5; tentatively, D is TRBD1 (6 bases). Deletions cut 6 bases from V and 0 bases from J, with 9 bases between. The CDR3 is 14 amino acids. The CDR3 region is CASRGGSSNQPQHF. The CDR3 nucleotides read TGTGCCAGCAGAGGGGGGAGTAGCAATCAGCCCCAGCATTTT.

This chain connects TRBV7-9 to TRBJ2-7, with 12 nucleotides matching TRBD2. The CDR3 is made up of 16 amino acids. Germline-derived CDR1 and CDR2 are SEHNR and FQNEAQ (reference sequence). V gave up 5 bases and J gave up 2 bases; unmatched junction bases: 7. The CDR3: CASSPTSGSGPYEQYV. CDR3 bases: TGTGCCAGCAGCCCGACTAGCGGGAGTGGTCCCTACGAGCAGTACGTC.

This clonotype was counted many times. J is TRBJ2-7 and V is TRBV3-1, with 8 bases that match TRBD1. The CDR3 has 14 amino acids. CDR1 and CDR2 from the germline V gene are LGHDT and YNNKEL (reference sequence). The ends lost 1 base at V and 7 bases at J; junction bases unmatched: 6. The CDR3 loop reads CASSQVQGAGEQYF. CDR3 sequence (DNA): TGTGCCAGCAGCCAAGTCCAGGGGGCGGGGGAGCAGTACTTC.

This rearrangement joins TRBV9 to TRBJ2-3; D may be TRBD1 (7 bases). The CDR3 is 16 amino acids. Germline V gives CDR1 SGDLS, CDR2 YYNGEE. V was cut by 0 bases and J by 2 bases, with 13 bases left in between. The CDR3 DNA reads as TGTGCCAGCAGCGTAGGAACAGGGGAGGCCACAGATACGCAGTATTTT. This encodes CASSVGTGEATDTQYF.

This clonotype showed up many times. The chain links TRBV9 to TRBJ1-1; 9 bases are a match to TRBD1. CDR3 size: 18 residues. J was trimmed by 5 bases and V by 3 bases; bases with no gene match: 17. Looked up from germline, CDR1 is SGDLS and CDR2 is YYNGEE. The CDR3: CASSDGGTGSIVGTEAFF. Here the CDR3 DNA reads TGTGCCAGCAGCGATGGAGGGACAGGGTCTATCGTAGGGACTGAAGCTTTCTTT.

This clonotype turned up a few times. The J gene is TRBJ2-3, the V gene TRBV30; 8 bases match TRBD2. This CDR3 is built from 11 residues. V was pared by 4 bases and J by 9 bases, with 3 bases of the junction left unmatched. The germline V gene encodes CDR1 GTSNPN and CDR2 SVGIG (reference sequence). The CDR3 DNA sequence: TGTGCCTGGACCGGGGGGGGGACGCAGTATTTT. Its protein is CAWTGGGTQYF.

The chain has TRBV27 and TRBJ2-1; TRBD2 is a possible D gene (5 bases). V was clipped by 9 bases and J by 4 bases, with 16 bases between them. Germline V gene sequence: CDR1 MNHEY, CDR2 SMNVEV (reference sequence). The CDR3 length is 14 residues. CDR3 nucleotide sequence: TGTGCCAGTAAAGCGGATCAAGCGTACAATGAGCAGTTCTTC. Translation: CASKADQAYNEQFF.

This clonotype was found a few times. The V and J genes are TRBV6-5 and TRBJ1-1, with D possibly being TRBD1 (6 bases). The CDR3 covers 15 residues. V was shortened by 2 bases and J by 5 bases, with 15 bases between the two germline ends. CDR1 and CDR2 from the germline V gene are MNHEY and SVGAGI. The DNA for the CDR3 is TGTGCCAGCAGTTACGACCCCCAGGGGTTTACTGAAGCTTTCTTT. Translation: CASSYDPQGFTEAFF.

In DNA form, the CDR3 reads TGTGCCAGCAGCTCAAGACAGGAGGGTAGCCAAGAGACCCAGTACTTC. Translation gives CASSSRQEGSQETQYF. The rearrangement joins TRBV7-9 to TRBJ2-5; the D call may be TRBD1 or TRBD2 (6 bases each). The CDR3 is 16 residues long. The germline gives CDR1 SEHNR, CDR2 FQNEAQ (reference sequence). V dropped 4 bases and J dropped 1 base, with 16 bases sitting between them.

This clonotype was seen repeatedly, ten times or more. The gene calls are TRBV18 and TRBJ1-5; TRBD1 is a possible D gene (5 bases). From germline, CDR1 is KGHSH and CDR2 LQKENI. The CDR3 consists of 16 residues. The V gene lost 2 bases and the J gene lost 3 bases, with 14 bases spanning the gap. DNA of the CDR3: TGTGCCAGCTCACCATCCGGGACGGCGAACAATCAGCCCCAGCATTTT. Translating it yields CASSPSGTANNQPQHF.

The J gene is TRBJ2-7, the V gene TRBV28, with D possibly matching TRBD2 (6 bases). The V and J ends lost 3 bases and 5 bases respectively, with 17 bases between them. The CDR3 is made up of 15 amino acids. Germline lookup yields CDR1 MDHEN and CDR2 SYDVKM. This CDR3 reads CASSFGGLPVNEQYF. DNA for the CDR3: TGTGCCAGCAGTTTCGGGGGACTCCCCGTTAACGAGCAGTACTTC. The variable domain in full, completed from reference TRBV28 and TRBJ2-7, reads DVKVTQSSRYLVKRTGEKVFLECVQDMDHENMFWYRQDPGLGLRLIYFSYDVKMKEKGDIPEGYSVSREKKERFSLILESASTNQTSMYLCASSFGGLPVNEQYFGPGTRLTVT.